This T cell receptor (beta chain) came from a study of yellow fever vaccine responses in identical twins. A word on this clonotype: The antigen is unknown.

The study, taken as a whole, reports: Twins' T cell vaccine responses reportedly looked partly convergent, partly personalized.

MiXCR, run by TCRdb on the RT-PCR reads, gives a single entry per CDR3 protein. The repertoire consists of 3,600 or so distinct CDR3 sequences, with around 87% occurring once and the leading ten covering 1.6%. The ends lost 10 bases at V and 1 base at J; junction bases unmatched: 7. There are 13 residues in the CDR3. Germline V lookup: CDR1 LNHDA, CDR2 SQIVND (reference sequence). The sequence derives from a woman aged 18-29 years who received the yellow fever vaccine. Sequences were derived from T cells from blood (PBMCs), unsorted or a sorted subset (not recorded which), sampled before or after yellow fever vaccination (not recorded which). V usage is TRBV19 and J usage is TRBJ2-7; 7 nucleotides align to TRBD1. CDR3 loop: CATNRQGSYEQYF. In DNA, the CDR3 is TGTGCCACCAATCGACAGGGATCCTACGAGCAGTACTTC.